These T cell receptor beta chains were read from a single sample in a study of blood T cells in healthy people across ages. TCRdb recomputed calls from the 5' RACE reads with MiXCR, one row per CDR3 protein. The sample lists hundreds of thousands of distinct CDR3 sequences; around half were seen once. Sequencing used blood. The origin of the receptors is a man at least 80 years old in good health. Each CDR3 is given with its conserved first and last residue.

v_call | cdr3_aa
TRBV7-2 | CASSRDSTEQYF
TRBV7-8 | CASSFPGGDTEAFF
TRBV28 | CASSVASGSSYEQYF
TRBV20-1 | CSAATPRSSSYEQYF
TRBV12-3/TRBV12-4 | CASTLGGGLFMNTEAFF
TRBV28 | CASRAGGYGYTF
TRBV20-1 | CSAPWGAFLGSDTQYF
TRBV21-1 | CASRTQGMRGQPQHF
TRBV6-5 | CASSRGGDNSPLHF
TRBV4-3 | CASSQVAGTQRNNEQFF
TRBV6-5 | CASSSLSGANTEAFF
TRBV9 | CASSLLLGDSAGELFF
TRBV5-1 | CASSLGHSSPGRNIQYF
TRBV5-1 | CASSRSREGIREQYF
TRBV20-1 | CSARRDSNEQFF
TRBV30 | CAWRQSSRELFF
TRBV19 | CASSIIGSPYNEQFF
TRBV29-1 | CSVEEPGLGPTDTQYF
TRBV27 | CASSLSFGQPYNEQFF
TRBV11-2 | CASSLRRRCHPTDTQYF
TRBV29-1 | CSVAGTEETQYF
TRBV5-1 | CASSLNNNYGYTF
TRBV6-5 | CASSYSPVSPARYNEQYF
TRBV6-2/TRBV6-3 | CASSYNSGGAGNEQFF
TRBV6-6 | CASSTGVLYGYTF
TRBV7-9 | CASRGLTGRRYNEQFF
TRBV6-5 | CASNPSGGAYEQYF
TRBV30 | CAWSVTRETQYF
TRBV6-6 | CASSYSSWTPGEETIYF
TRBV20-1 | CSARDWRLAGHTDTQYF
TRBV7-2 | CASSLAGGYQETQYF
TRBV7-2 | CASSPTGTRPYNEQFF
TRBV20-1 | CSGFRPALGDTQYF
TRBV7-9 | CASSLGWNTEAFF
TRBV6-6 | CASKDRPMNTEAFF
TRBV4-3 | CASSHGARDNEQYF
TRBV4-3 | CASSPWTGRDWDEQFF
TRBV7-3 | CASIYKYEQYF
TRBV29-1 | CSVETQETQYF
TRBV6-4 | CASRKTDWETQYF
TRBV2 | CASSGGQGIQPQHF